This is a list of T cell receptor beta chains from one sample in a study of CD8 T cells in ankylosing spondylitis. TCRdb itself ran the 5' RACE reads through MiXCR, one entry per CDR3 protein. Among approximately 520,000 distinct CDR3 sequences listed, approximately 5% were seen once. Sequencing was performed on blood, either unsorted or a sorted T cell fraction (not recorded which). The receptor source for this set is a male donor with ankylosing spondylitis. Both conserved end residues are part of each CDR3. Each record gives: V gene, clone size, J gene, D gene, CDR3 protein, CDR3 DNA. D genes are given only for firm matches. Size is omitted from some rows. Given values are once, few, many or a class for expanded clones.

>TRBV29-1|many|TRBJ1-2|-
CSAWTDNYGYTF
TGCAGCGCTTGGACGGATAACTATGGCTACACCTTC
>TRBV12-3/TRBV12-4|many|TRBJ2-1|TRBD2
CASSSRLANEQFF
TGTGCCAGCAGTTCGAGACTAGCGAATGAGCAGTTCTTC
>TRBV4-2|few|TRBJ1-5|TRBD1
CASSQVGQGVNQPQHF
TGTGCCAGCAGCCAAGTTGGACAGGGGGTCAATCAGCCCCAGCATTTT
>TRBV6-1|many|TRBJ1-3|-
CASSEKAQAISGNTIYF
TGTGCCAGCAGTGAGAAGGCTCAGGCCATCTCTGGAAACACCATATATTTT
>TRBV5-1|many|TRBJ1-2|-
CASSLGGIMNDGYTF
TGCGCCAGCAGCTTGGGCGGCATTATGAACGATGGCTACACCTTC
>TRBV7-2|many|TRBJ2-1|-
CASSSTSEQFF
TGTGCCAGCAGCTCTACGAGCGAGCAGTTCTTC
>TRBV4-3|-|TRBJ2-3|-
CASSQYSSPQGGTDTQYF
TGCGCCAGCAGCCAATACAGCTCTCCGCAGGGCGGCACAGATACGCAGTATTTT
>TRBV5-1|few|TRBJ2-1|TRBD2
CASSLGPAGGTDEQFF
TGCGCCAGCAGCTTGGGGCCAGCGGGAGGTACAGATGAGCAGTTCTTC
>TRBV7-2|-|TRBJ2-7|TRBD2
CASSLAKLAGDYEQYF
TGTGCCAGCAGCTTAGCCAAACTAGCGGGGGATTACGAGCAGTACTTC
>TRBV4-3|many|TRBJ2-7|TRBD2
CASSQGRASGSYEQYF
TGCGCCAGCAGCCAAGGTAGAGCTAGCGGCTCCTACGAGCAGTACTTC
>TRBV7-9|few|TRBJ2-6|-
CASSLSATGANVLTF
TGTGCCAGCAGCTTAAGTGCTACTGGGGCCAACGTCCTGACTTTC
>TRBV12-3/TRBV12-4|many|TRBJ1-1|TRBD1
CASRSQGARAFF
TGTGCCAGCAGATCACAGGGGGCTAGAGCTTTCTTT
>TRBV27|many|TRBJ2-7|-
CASTPIVGGRASYEQYF
TGTGCCAGCACCCCTATCGTGGGGGGAAGAGCCTCCTACGAGCAGTACTTC
>TRBV7-2|-|TRBJ1-1|-
CASSLAGLGTEAFF
TGTGCCAGCAGCCTAGCGGGCTTGGGCACTGAAGCTTTCTTT
>TRBV7-2|many|TRBJ2-3|-
CASSSPNSPDTQYF
TGTGCCAGCAGCTCCCCGAACTCGCCGGATACGCAGTATTTT
>TRBV18|many|TRBJ2-7|-
CASSPRGTDYEQYF
TGTGCCAGCTCGCCCAGGGGTACAGACTACGAGCAGTACTTC
>TRBV5-1|many|TRBJ2-2|TRBD1
CASSYDRVKGTGELFF
TGCGCCAGCAGCTACGACAGGGTGAAAGGCACCGGGGAGCTGTTTTTT
>TRBV9|few|TRBJ2-5|-
CASSVADPRGETQYF
TGTGCCAGCAGCGTAGCAGACCCCCGAGGAGAGACCCAGTACTTC
>TRBV5-1|many|TRBJ2-1|TRBD2
CASSLEAGFYNEQFF
TGCGCCAGCAGCTTGGAAGCGGGATTCTACAATGAGCAGTTCTTC
>TRBV7-9|many|TRBJ2-7|-
CASRPTVPSSYEQYF
TGTGCCAGCCGTCCAACGGTGCCTAGCTCCTACGAGCAGTACTTC
>TRBV4-2|many|TRBJ2-7|-
CASSQDLDRNSYEQYF
TGTGCCAGCAGCCAAGATCTTGACAGAAACTCCTACGAGCAGTACTTC
>TRBV29-1|many|TRBJ2-2|-
CSVGGGANTGELFF
TGCAGCGTGGGTGGCGGCGCGAACACCGGGGAGCTGTTTTTT
>TRBV6-1|-|TRBJ2-3|-
CASSRDTITDTQYF
TGTGCCAGTAGCCGGGACACCATCACAGATACGCAGTATTTT
>TRBV10-3|-|TRBJ2-3|TRBD2
CAIRISGGTDTQYF
TGTGCCATCAGGATTAGCGGGGGCACAGATACGCAGTATTTT
>TRBV4-1|-|TRBJ1-6|-
CASSQGAGARDSPLHF
TGCGCCAGCAGCCAAGGGGCTGGGGCGAGAGATTCACCCCTCCACTTT
>TRBV5-1|many|TRBJ2-7|TRBD1
CASSRTGAHSYEQYF
TGCGCCAGCAGCCGGACAGGGGCTCACTCCTACGAGCAGTACTTC
>TRBV6-5|many|TRBJ2-3|-
CASSWGGGTQYF
TGTGCCAGCAGTTGGGGAGGGGGCACGCAGTATTTT
>TRBV6-2/TRBV6-3|-|TRBJ2-3|TRBD2
CASSYGGSKDTQYF
TGTGCCAGCAGCTACGGGGGGAGTAAAGATACGCAGTATTTT
>TRBV15|many|TRBJ1-5|TRBD1
CATSRSGTEKSNSNQPQHF
TGTGCCACCAGCAGATCCGGGACAGAAAAATCTAATAGCAATCAGCCCCAGCATTTT
>TRBV20-1|many|TRBJ1-2|TRBD1
CSAAGTGGSNYGYTF
TGCAGTGCAGCCGGGACAGGGGGCTCTAACTATGGCTACACCTTC
>TRBV5-1|many|TRBJ1-1|-
CASGPARQAFF
TGCGCCAGCGGCCCGGCCCGCCAAGCTTTCTTT
>TRBV12-3/TRBV12-4|many|TRBJ1-5|-
CASTPSGFGNQPQHF
TGTGCCAGCACCCCAAGCGGGTTTGGCAATCAGCCCCAGCATTTT
>TRBV20-1|many|TRBJ1-2|-
CSAYLNYYGYTF
TGCAGTGCGTACCTCAACTACTATGGCTACACCTTC